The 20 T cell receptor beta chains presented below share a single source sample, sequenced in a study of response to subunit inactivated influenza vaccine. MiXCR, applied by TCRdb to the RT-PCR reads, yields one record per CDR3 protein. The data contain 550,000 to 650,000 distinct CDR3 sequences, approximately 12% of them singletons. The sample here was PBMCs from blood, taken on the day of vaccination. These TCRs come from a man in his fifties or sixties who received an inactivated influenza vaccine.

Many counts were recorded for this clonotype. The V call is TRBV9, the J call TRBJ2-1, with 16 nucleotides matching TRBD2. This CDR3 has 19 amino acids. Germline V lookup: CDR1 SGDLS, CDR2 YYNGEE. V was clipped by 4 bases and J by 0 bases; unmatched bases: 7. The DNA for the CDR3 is TGTGCCAGCAGCAGGGGACTAGCGGGAGGGCCGGGCTCCTACAATGAGCAGTTCTTC. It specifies CASSRGLAGGPGSYNEQFF.

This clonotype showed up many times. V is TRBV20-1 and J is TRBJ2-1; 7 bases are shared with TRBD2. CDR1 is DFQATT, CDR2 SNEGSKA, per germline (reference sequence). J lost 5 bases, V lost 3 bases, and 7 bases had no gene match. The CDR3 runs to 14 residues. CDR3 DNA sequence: TGCAGTGCTAGTTTCGCTAGCGGAAACAATGAGCAGTTCTTC. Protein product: CSASFASGNNEQFF.

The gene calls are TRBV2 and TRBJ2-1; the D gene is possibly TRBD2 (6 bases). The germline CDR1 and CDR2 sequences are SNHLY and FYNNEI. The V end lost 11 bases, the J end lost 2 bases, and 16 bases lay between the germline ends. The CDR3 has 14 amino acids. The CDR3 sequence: CAGVIGRAYNEQFF. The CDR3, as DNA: TGTGCCGGGGTTATCGGGAGAGCCTACAATGAGCAGTTCTTC.

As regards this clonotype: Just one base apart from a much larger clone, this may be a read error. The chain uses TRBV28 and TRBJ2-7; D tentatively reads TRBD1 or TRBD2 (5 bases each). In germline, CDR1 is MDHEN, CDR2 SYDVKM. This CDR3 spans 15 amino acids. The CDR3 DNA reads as TGTGCCAGCAGTTCAGGGCCTAGCAGTTCCTTCGAGCAGTACTTC. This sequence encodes CASSSGPSSSFEQYF.

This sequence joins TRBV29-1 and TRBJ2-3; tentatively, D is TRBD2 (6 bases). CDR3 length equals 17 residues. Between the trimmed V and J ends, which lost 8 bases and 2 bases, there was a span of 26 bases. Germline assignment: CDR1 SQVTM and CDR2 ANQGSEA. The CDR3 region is CSNHRLVRGLNTDTQYF. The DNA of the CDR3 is TGCAGCAATCACAGACTAGTGCGGGGTCTAAACACAGATACGCAGTATTTT.

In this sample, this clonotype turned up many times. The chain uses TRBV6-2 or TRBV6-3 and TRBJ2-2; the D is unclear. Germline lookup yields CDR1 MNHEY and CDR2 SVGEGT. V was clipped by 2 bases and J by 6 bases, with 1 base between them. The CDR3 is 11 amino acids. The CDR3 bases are TGTGCCAGCAGTTACGCCGGGGAGCTGTTTTTT. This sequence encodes CASSYAGELFF.

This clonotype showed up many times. The CDR3 is CSARDLGPGQTFF. The CDR3 DNA reads as TGCAGTGCTAGAGATCTTGGGCCAGGGCAAACTTTCTTT. The J gene is TRBJ1-1, the V gene TRBV20-1; TRBD1 might be the D (5 bases). Germline V gene lookup returns CDR1 DFQATT and CDR2 SNEGSKA (reference sequence). V lost 0 bases and J lost 12, with 17 bases in between. This CDR3 contains 13 residues.

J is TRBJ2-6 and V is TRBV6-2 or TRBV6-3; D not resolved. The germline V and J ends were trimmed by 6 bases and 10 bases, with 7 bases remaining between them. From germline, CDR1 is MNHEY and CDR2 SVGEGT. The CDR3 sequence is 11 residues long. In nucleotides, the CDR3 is TGTGCCAGCAGCCTCGGGAACGTCCTGACTTTC. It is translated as CASSLGNVLTF.

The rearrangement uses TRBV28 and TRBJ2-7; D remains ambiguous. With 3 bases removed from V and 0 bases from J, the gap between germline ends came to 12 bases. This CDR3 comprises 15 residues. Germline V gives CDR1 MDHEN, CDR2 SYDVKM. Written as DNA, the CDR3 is TGTGCCAGCAGTTTCCGGAGCGACCCCTCCTACGAGCAGTACTTC. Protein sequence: CASSFRSDPSYEQYF. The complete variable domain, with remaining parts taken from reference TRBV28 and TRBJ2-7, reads DVKVTQSSRYLVKRTGEKVFLECVQDMDHENMFWYRQDPGLGLRLIYFSYDVKMKEKGDIPEGYSVSREKKERFSLILESASTNQTSMYLCASSFRSDPSYEQYFGPGTRLTVT.

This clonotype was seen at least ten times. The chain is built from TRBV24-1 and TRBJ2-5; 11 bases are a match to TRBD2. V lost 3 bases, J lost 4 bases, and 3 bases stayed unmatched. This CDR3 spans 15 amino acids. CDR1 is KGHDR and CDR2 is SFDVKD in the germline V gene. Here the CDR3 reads CATSDRTSGPETQYF. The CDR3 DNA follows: TGTGCCACCAGTGATCGGACTAGCGGGCCAGAGACCCAGTACTTC.

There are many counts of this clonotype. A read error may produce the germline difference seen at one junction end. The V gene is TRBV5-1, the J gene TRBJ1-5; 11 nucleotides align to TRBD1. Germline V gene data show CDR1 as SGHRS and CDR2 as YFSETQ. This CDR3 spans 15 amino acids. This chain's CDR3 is CASSLGTGGNQPQHF. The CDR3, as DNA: TGTGCCAGCAGTCTGGGGACAGGGGGAAATCAGCCCCAGCATTTT. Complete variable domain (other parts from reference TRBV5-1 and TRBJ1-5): KAGVTQTPRYLIKTRGQQVTLSCSPISGHRSVSWYQQTPGQGLQFLFEYFSETQRNKGNFPGRFSGRQFSNSRSEMNVSTLELGDSALYLCASSLGTGGNQPQHFGDGTRLSIL.

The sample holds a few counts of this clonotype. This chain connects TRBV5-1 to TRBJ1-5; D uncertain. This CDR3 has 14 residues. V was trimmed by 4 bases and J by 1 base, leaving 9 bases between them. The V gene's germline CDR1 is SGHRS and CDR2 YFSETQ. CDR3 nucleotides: TGCGCCAGCAGCGATCCGGGCAGCAATCAGCCCCAGCATTTT. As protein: CASSDPGSNQPQHF.

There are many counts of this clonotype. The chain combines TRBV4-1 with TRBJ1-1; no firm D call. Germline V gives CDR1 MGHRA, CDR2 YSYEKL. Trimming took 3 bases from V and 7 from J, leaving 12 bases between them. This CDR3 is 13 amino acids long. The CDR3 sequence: CASSQIGRREAFF. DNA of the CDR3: TGCGCCAGCAGCCAGATCGGCAGGCGTGAAGCTTTCTTT.

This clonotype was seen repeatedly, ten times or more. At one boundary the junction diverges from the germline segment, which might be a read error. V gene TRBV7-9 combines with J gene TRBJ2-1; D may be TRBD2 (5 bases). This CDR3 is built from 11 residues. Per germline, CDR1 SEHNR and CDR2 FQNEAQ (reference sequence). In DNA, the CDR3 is TGTGCCAGCAGCCTAGCCCATGAGCAGTTCTTC. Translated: CASSLAHEQFF.

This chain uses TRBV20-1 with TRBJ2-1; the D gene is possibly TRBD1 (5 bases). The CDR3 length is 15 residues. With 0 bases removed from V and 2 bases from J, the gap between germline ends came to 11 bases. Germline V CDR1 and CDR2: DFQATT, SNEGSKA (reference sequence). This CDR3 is CSARDRAGTYNEQFF. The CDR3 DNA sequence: TGCAGTGCTAGAGATCGGGCAGGGACCTACAATGAGCAGTTCTTC.

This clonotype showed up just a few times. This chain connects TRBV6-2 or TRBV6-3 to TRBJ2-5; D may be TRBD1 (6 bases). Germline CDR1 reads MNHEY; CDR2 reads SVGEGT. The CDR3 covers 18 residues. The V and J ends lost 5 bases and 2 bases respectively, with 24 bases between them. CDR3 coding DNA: TGTGCCAGCAGTCCGAAGTTAGGACAGCTAAGCGAACAAGAGACCCAGTACTTC. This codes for CASSPKLGQLSEQETQYF.

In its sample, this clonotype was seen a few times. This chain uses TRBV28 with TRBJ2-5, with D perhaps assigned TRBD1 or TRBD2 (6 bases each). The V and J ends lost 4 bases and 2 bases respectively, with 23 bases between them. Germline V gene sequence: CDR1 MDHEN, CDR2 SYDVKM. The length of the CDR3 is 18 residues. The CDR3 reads CASSWGALGVREQETQYF. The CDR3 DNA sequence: TGTGCCAGCAGTTGGGGGGCTCTTGGCGTCAGGGAGCAAGAGACCCAGTACTTC.

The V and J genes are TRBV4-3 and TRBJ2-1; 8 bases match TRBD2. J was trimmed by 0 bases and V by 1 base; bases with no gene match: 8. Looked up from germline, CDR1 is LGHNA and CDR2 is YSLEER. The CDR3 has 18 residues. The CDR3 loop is CASSQAPLAVSSYNEQFF. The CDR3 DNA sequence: TGCGCCAGCAGCCAAGCCCCACTAGCGGTAAGCTCCTACAATGAGCAGTTCTTC.

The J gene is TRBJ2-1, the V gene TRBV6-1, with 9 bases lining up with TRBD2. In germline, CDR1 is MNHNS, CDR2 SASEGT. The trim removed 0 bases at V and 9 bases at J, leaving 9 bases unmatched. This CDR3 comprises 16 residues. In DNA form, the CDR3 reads TGTGCCAGCAGTGAAGCGGGCGGGAGGGCCTATGGTGAGCAGTTCTTC. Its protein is CASSEAGGRAYGEQFF.

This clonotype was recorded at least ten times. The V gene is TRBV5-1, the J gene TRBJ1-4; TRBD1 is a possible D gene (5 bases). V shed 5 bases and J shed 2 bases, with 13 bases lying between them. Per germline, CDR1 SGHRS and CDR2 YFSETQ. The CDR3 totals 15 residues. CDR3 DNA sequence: TGCGCCAGCAGGAGGGAGGGGTCCACTAATGAAAAACTGTTTTTT. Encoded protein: CASRREGSTNEKLFF. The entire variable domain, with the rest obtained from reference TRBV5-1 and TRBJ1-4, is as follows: KAGVTQTPRYLIKTRGQQVTLSCSPISGHRSVSWYQQTPGQGLQFLFEYFSETQRNKGNFPGRFSGRQFSNSRSEMNVSTLELGDSALYLCASRREGSTNEKLFFGSGTQLSVL.